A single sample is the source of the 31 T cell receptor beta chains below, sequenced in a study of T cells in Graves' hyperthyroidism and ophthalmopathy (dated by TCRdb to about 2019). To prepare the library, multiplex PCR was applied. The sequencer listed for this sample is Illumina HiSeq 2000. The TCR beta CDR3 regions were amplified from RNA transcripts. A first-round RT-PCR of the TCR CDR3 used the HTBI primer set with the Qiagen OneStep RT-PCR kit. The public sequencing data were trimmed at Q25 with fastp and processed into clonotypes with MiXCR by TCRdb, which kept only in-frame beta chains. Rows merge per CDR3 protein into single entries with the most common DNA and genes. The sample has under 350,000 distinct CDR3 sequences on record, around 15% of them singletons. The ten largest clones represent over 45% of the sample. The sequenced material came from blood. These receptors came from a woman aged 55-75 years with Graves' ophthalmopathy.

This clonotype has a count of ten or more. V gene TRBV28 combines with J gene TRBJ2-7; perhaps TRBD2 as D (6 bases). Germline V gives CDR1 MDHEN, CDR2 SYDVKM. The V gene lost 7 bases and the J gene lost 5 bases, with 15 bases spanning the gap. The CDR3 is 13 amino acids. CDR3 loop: CASIMTSNHEQYF. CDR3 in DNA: TGTGCCAGCATCATGACTAGTAACCACGAGCAGTACTTC.

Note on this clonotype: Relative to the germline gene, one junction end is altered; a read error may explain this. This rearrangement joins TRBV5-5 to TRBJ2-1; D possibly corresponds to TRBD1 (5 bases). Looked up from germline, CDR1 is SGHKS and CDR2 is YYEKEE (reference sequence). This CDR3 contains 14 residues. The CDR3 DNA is TGTGCCAGCAGCTTGGCTGACAGCTACAATGAGCAGTCCTTC. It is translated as CASSLADSYNEQSF.

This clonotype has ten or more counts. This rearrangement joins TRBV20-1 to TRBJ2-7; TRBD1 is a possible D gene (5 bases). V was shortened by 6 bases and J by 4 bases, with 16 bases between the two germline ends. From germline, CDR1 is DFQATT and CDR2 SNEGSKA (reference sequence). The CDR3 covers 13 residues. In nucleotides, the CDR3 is TGCAGTGCCGTCCAGGGATTTGGGTACGAGCAGTACTTC. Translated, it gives CSAVQGFGYEQYF.

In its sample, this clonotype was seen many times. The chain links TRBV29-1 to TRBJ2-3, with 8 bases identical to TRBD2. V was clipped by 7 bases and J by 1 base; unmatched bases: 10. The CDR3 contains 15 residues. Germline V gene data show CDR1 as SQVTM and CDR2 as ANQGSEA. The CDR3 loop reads CSDTSSGSGTDTQYF. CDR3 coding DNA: TGCAGCGATACCAGCAGCGGGAGTGGCACAGATACGCAGTATTTT.

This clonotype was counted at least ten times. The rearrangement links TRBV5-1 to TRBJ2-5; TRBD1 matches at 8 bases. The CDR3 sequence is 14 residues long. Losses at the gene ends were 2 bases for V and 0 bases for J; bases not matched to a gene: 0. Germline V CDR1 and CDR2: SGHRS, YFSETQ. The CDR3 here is CASSLQGDQETQYF. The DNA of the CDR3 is TGCGCCAGCAGCTTACAGGGGGACCAAGAGACCCAGTACTTC. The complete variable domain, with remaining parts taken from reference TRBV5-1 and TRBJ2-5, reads KAGVTQTPRYLIKTRGQQVTLSCSPISGHRSVSWYQQTPGQGLQFLFEYFSETQRNKGNFPGRFSGRQFSNSRSEMNVSTLELGDSALYLCASSLQGDQETQYFGPGTRLLVL.

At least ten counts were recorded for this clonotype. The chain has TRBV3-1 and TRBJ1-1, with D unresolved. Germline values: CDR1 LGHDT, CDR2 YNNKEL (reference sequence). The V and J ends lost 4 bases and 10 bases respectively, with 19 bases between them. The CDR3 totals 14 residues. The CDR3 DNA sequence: TGTGCCAGCAGCCTCGCGAGCGGGTGGGCTGCAGCTTTCTTT. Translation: CASSLASGWAAAFF.

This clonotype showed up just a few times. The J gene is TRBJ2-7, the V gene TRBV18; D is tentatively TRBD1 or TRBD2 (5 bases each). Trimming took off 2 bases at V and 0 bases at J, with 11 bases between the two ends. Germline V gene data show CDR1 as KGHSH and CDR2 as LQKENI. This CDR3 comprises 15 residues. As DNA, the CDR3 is TGTGCCAGCTCACCAACCGGGACCCACTCCTACGAGCAGTACTTC. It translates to CASSPTGTHSYEQYF.

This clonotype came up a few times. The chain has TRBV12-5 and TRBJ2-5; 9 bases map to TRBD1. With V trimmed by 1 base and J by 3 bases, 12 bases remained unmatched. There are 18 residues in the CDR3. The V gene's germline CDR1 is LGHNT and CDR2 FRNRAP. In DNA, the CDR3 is TGTGCTAGTGGTTTGGAAGGGAGGGGGACAGGGAAGAAAGAGACCCAGTACTTC. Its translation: CASGLEGRGTGKKETQYF. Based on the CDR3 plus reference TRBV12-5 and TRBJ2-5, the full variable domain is DARVTQTPRHKVTEMGQEVTMRCQPILGHNTVFWYRQTMMQGLELLAYFRNRAPLDDSGMPKDRFSAEMPDATLATLKIQPSEPRDSAVYFCASGLEGRGTGKKETQYFGPGTRLLVL.

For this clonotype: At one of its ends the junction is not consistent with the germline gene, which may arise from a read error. The CDR3 coding sequence is TGTGCCAGCGACAGGGGAAACACCGGGGGGCTGTTTTTT. Residues: CASDRGNTGGLFF. The J gene is TRBJ2-2, the V gene TRBV6-1; 8 positions agree with TRBD1. Germline CDR1 is MNHNS and CDR2 is SASEGT. This CDR3 spans 13 amino acids.

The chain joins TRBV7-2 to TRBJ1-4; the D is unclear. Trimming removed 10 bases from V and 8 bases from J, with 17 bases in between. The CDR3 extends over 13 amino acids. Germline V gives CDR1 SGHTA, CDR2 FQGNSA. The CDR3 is CATQGLSEEKLFF. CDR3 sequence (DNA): TGTGCCACCCAAGGGTTGAGCGAGGAAAAACTGTTTTTT.

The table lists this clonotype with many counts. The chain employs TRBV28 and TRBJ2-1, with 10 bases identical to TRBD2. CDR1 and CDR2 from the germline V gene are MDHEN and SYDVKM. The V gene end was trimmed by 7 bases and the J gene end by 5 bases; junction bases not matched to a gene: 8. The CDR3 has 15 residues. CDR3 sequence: CASTVITSGNNEQFF. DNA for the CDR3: TGTGCCAGCACGGTTATTACTAGCGGGAACAATGAGCAGTTCTTC.

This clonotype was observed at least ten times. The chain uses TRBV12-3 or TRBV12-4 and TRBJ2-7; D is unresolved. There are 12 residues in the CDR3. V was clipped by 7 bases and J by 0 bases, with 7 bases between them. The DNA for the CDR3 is TGTGCCAGCAAGGGTAGCTCCTACGAGCAGTACTTC. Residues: CASKGSSYEQYF.

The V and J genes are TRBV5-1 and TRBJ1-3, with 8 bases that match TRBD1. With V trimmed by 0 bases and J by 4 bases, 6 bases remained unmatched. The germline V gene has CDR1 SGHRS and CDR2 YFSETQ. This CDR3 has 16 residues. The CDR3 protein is CASSLGEQGEGNTIYF. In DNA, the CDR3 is TGCGCCAGCAGCTTGGGTGAACAGGGGGAAGGAAACACCATATATTTT.

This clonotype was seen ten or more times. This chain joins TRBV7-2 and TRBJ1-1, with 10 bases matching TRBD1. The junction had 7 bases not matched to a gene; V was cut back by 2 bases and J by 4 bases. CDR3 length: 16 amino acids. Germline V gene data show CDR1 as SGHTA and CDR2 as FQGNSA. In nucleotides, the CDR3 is TGTGCCAGCAGCTTAATGACAGGGGGCATCAGCACTGAAGCTTTCTTT. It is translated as CASSLMTGGISTEAFF.

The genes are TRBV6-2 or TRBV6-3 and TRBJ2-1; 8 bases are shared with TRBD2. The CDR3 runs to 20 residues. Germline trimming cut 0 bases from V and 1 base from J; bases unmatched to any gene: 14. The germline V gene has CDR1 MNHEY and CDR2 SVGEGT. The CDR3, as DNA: TGTGCCAGCAGTTACTCTGTGTTGGGTGACGGGAGGGGATCCTACAATGAGCAGTTCTTC. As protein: CASSYSVLGDGRGSYNEQFF.

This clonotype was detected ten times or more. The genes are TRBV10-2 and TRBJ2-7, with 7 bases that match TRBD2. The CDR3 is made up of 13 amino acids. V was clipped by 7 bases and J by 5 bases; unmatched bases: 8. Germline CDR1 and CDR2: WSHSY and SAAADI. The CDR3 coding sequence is TGCGCCAGCACGCCCCCCGGGACTAACGAGCAGTACTTC. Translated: CASTPPGTNEQYF.

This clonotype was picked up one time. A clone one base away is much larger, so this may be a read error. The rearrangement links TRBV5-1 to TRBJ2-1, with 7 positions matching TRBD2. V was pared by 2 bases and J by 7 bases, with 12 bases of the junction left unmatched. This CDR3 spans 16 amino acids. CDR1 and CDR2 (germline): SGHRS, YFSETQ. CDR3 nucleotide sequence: TGCGCCAGCAGCTTACCGAGACTAGCTATGGGGAATGAGCAGTTCTTC. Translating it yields CASSLPRLAMGNEQFF.

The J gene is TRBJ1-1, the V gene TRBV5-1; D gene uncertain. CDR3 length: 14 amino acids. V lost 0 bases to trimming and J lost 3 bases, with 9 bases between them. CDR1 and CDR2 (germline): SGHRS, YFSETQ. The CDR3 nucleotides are TGCGCCAGCAGCTTGGAGGGTGTTCACACTGAAGCTTTCTTT. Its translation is CASSLEGVHTEAFF.

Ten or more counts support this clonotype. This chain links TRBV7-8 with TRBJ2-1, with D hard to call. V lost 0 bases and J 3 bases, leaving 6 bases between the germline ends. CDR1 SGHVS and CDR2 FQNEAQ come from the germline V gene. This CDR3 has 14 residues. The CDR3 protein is CASSLARLYNEQFF. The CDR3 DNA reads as TGTGCCAGCAGCTTAGCCAGGCTCTACAATGAGCAGTTCTTC.

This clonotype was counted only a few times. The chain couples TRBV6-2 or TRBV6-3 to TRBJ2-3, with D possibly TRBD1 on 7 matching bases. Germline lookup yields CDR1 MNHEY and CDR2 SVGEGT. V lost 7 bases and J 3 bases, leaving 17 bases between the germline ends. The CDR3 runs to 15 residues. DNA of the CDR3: TGTGCCAGCATGGGCAGGGGGGTTTCTACAGATACGCAGTATTTT. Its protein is CASMGRGVSTDTQYF.

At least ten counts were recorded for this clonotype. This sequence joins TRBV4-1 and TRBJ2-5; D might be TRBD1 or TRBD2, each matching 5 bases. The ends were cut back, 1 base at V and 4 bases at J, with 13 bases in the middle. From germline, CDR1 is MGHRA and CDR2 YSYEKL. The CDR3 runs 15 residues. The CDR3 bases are TGCGCCAGCAGCCAAGCCCAACGGGGCAGAGAGACCCAGTACTTC. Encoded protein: CASSQAQRGRETQYF.

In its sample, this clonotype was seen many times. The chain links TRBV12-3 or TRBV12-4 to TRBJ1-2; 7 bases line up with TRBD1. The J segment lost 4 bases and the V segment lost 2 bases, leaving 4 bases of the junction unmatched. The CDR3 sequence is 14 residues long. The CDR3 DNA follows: TGTGCCAGCAGTTTAACCCGGGACAGCTATGGCTACACCTTC. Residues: CASSLTRDSYGYTF.

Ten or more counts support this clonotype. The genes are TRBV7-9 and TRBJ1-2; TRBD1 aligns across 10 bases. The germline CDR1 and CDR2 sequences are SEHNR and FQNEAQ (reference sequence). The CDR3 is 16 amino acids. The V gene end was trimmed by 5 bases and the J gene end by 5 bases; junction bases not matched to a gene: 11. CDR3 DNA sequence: TGTGCCAGCAGCCCACCAGGGACAGGGGCGGATTATGGCTACACCTTC. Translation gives CASSPPGTGADYGYTF.

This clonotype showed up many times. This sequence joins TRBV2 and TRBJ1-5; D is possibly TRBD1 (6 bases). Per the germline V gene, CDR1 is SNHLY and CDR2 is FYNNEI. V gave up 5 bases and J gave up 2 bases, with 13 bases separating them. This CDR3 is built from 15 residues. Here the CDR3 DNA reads TGTGCCAGCAGTAAGAACAGGGTTGGCAATCAGCCCCAGCATTTT. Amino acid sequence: CASSKNRVGNQPQHF.

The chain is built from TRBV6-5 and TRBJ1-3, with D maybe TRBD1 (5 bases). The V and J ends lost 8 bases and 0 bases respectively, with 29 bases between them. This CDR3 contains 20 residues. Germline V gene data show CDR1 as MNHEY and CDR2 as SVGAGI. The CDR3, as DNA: TGTGCCAGCGGTTCTTCCTCTCTTCCGGGACGGCGAAGCTCTGGAAACACCATATATTTT. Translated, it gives CASGSSSLPGRRSSGNTIYF.

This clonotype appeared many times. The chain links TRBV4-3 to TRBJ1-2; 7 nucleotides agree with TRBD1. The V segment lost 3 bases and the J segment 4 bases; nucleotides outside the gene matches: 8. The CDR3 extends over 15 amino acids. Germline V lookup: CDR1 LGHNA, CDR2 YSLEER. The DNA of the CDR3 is TGCGCCAGCAGCCAGAGTACAGGGGACGGCTATGGCTACACCTTC. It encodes CASSQSTGDGYGYTF.

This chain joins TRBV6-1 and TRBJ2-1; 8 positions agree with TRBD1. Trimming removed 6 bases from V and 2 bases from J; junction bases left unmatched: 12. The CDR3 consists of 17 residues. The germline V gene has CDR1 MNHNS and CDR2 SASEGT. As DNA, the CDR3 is TGTGCCAGCAGGTCTAAGACAGGGGACAGAACCTACAATGAGCAGTTCTTC. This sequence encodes CASRSKTGDRTYNEQFF.

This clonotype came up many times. The CDR3 sequence: CASSSGDSNDDHEQYF. CDR3 bases: TGTGCCAGCAGCTCAGGGGATTCGAATGATGACCACGAGCAGTACTTC. The rearrangement joins TRBV7-2 to TRBJ2-7; weak D call: TRBD1 (6 bases). Germline assignment: CDR1 SGHTA and CDR2 FQGNSA. CDR3 size: 16 residues. The ends were cut back, 4 bases at V and 5 bases at J, with 21 bases in the middle.

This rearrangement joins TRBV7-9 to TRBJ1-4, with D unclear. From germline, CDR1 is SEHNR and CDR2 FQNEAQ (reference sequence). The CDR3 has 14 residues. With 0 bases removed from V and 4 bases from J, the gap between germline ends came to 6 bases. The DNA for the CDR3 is TGTGCCAGCAGCTTAGCTCTGAATAATGAAAAACTGTTTTTT. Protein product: CASSLALNNEKLFF. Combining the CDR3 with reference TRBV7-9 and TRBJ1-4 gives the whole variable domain DTGVSQNPRHKITKRGQNVTFRCDPISEHNRLYWYRQTLGQGPEFLTYFQNEAQLEKSRLLSDRFSAERPKGSFSTLEIQRTEQGDSAMYLCASSLALNNEKLFFGSGTQLSVL.

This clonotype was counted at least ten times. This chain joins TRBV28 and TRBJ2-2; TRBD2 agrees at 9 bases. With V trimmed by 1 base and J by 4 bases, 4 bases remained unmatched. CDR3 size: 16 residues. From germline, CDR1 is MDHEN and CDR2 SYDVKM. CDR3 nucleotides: TGTGCCAGCAGTTTATTAGGTAGCGGGGGCACCGGGGAGCTGTTTTTT. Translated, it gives CASSLLGSGGTGELFF.

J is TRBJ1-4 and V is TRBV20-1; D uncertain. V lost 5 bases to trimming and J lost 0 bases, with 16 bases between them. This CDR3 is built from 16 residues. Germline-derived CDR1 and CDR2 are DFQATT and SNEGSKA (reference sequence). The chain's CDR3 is CSAVIWQDSTNEKLFF. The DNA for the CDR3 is TGCAGTGCTGTGATATGGCAGGACTCAACTAATGAAAAACTGTTTTTT.